The present T cell receptor (beta chain) was sequenced within a study of T cell responses to AZD1222 COVID-19 vaccine. Study-wide context: Combined were second doses at about 4 or about 12 weeks.

Study-wide points: Two AZD1222 administrations were followed by greater Spike-specific TCR breadth and depth. CD4 TCRs associated with vaccination spanned spike, dominating at 160-218 and 743-854.

Repertoires were generated with immunoSEQ multiplex PCR, while TCRdb's copy carries only in-frame clones and drops some. The data contain 100,000 or so clones, roughly 90% of them singletons. Points on this clone: Its antigen is not identified.

The CDR3 consists of 20 residues. V shed 0 bases and J 4 bases; nucleotides not matched to a gene: 16. Germline CDR1 and CDR2: SGHTS and YDEGEE. The source material was peripheral blood, sampled on day 0 of AZD1222 vaccination. V gene TRBV5-8 combines with J gene TRBJ2-5, with TRBD1 matching over 12 bases. This sequence originates from an adult in good health. CDR3 sequence reads: CASSLAPLGQGAFSGETQYF. CDR3 in DNA: TGTGCCAGCAGCTTGGCCCCGTTGGGACAGGGGGCTTTCTCGGGAGAGACCCAGTACTTC.